One TCR beta chain is described in this entry. The PCR was carried out with 60 Vbeta primers and 13 Jbeta primers. The assay was immunoSEQ multiplex PCR, and TCRdb's table has in-frame clones only and misses some. The table includes around 90,000 clones, about 80% detected once. The sample originates from a study of cytomegalovirus exposure and HLA in healthy donors. The sequenced sample consisted of PBMCs. This clonotype was obtained from a human donor in good health.

For the CDR3, the DNA is TGTGCCAGCAGTCCGCGGGGGGTAGGGATAGATGAAAAACTGTTTTTT. As protein: CASSPRGVGIDEKLFF. The chain recombines TRBV27 with TRBJ1-4; possible D gene TRBD1, 5 bases. The CDR3 is made up of 16 amino acids. Per germline, CDR1 MNHEY and CDR2 SMNVEV (reference sequence). The ends were cut back, 5 bases at V and 6 bases at J, with 19 bases in the middle.